A single sample is the source of the 11 T cell receptor beta chains below, sequenced in a study of OX40 agonist ivuxolimab in advanced cancers. Assay: immunoSEQ multiplex PCR; the TCRdb copy retains only in-frame clones and omits some. The sample includes tens of thousands of clones, about 90% of them seen just once. Material: CD4+ or CD8+ T cells sorted from blood, obtained in a trial of the OX40 agonist ivuxolimab. These receptors came from an adult with an advanced solid tumor such as melanoma, head and neck, liver or kidney cancer.

This clone was seen only once. The gene calls are TRBV6-6 and TRBJ1-2, with TRBD1 identical over 7 bases. The CDR3 is 16 amino acids. In germline, CDR1 is MNHNY, CDR2 SVGAGI (reference sequence). The V gene end was trimmed by 0 bases and the J gene end by 4 bases; junction bases not matched to a gene: 8. This CDR3 reads CASSYSKPGGPYGYTF. In DNA, the CDR3 is TGTGCCAGCAGTTACTCGAAGCCAGGGGGACCCTATGGCTACACCTTC.

The rearrangement uses TRBV5-4 and TRBJ2-2; 8 bases map to TRBD2. The CDR3 has 16 amino acids. Losses at the gene ends were 0 bases for V and 4 bases for J; bases not matched to a gene: 5. The germline gives CDR1 SGHNT, CDR2 YYREEE (reference sequence). The CDR3 region has the DNA TGTGCCAGCAGCTTGGGGGTAGCGGGAACCACCGGGGAGCTGTTTTTT. Protein: CASSLGVAGTTGELFF.

V and J are TRBV12-5 and TRBJ2-2; 7 bases map to TRBD2. The germline CDR1 and CDR2 sequences are LGHNT and FRNRAP. There are 12 residues in the CDR3. V lost 4 bases, J lost 7 bases, and 0 bases stayed unmatched. CDR3 protein: CASGWEGGELFF. For the CDR3, the DNA is TGTGCTAGTGGTTGGGAGGGCGGGGAGCTGTTTTTT. Using reference TRBV12-5 and TRBJ2-2 for the parts outside the CDR3, the full variable domain is DARVTQTPRHKVTEMGQEVTMRCQPILGHNTVFWYRQTMMQGLELLAYFRNRAPLDDSGMPKDRFSAEMPDATLATLKIQPSEPRDSAVYFCASGWEGGELFFGEGSRLTVL.

The chain uses TRBV7-9 and TRBJ2-1; 8 bases map to TRBD2. This CDR3 is built from 16 residues. The junction had 12 bases not matched to a gene; V was cut back by 1 base and J by 10 bases. Germline loops: CDR1 SEHNR, CDR2 FQNEAQ (reference sequence). The DNA for the CDR3 is TGTGCCAGCAGCTTAGTAGGTTTCGGACTAGCCCGGGAGCAGTTCTTC. Translation gives CASSLVGFGLAREQFF.

V and J are TRBV28 and TRBJ2-1, with D possibly being TRBD1 or TRBD2 (5 bases each). Germline loops: CDR1 MDHEN, CDR2 SYDVKM. The CDR3 extends over 17 amino acids. Trimming left V 8 bases short and J 0 bases short, with 20 bases between. The CDR3 loop is CASRIRLGEGSYNEQFF. The CDR3 nucleotides are TGTGCCAGCCGGATTCGTCTGGGGGAAGGCTCCTACAATGAGCAGTTCTTC.

V is TRBV6-5 and J is TRBJ2-1, with 10 bases identical to TRBD2. The CDR3 loop spans 13 amino acids. Germline CDR1 reads MNHEY; CDR2 reads SVGAGI. V trimming: 7 bases; J trimming: 4 bases; junction bases outside the gene matches: 1. CDR3 protein: CASTLAGYNEQFF. In nucleotides, the CDR3 is TGTGCCAGCACACTAGCGGGATACAATGAGCAGTTCTTC.

The chain carries TRBV19 and TRBJ2-1; TRBD1 might be the D (6 bases). The germline V gene has CDR1 LNHDA and CDR2 SQIVND (reference sequence). Trimming stripped 8 bases from V and 8 bases from J, with 22 bases between. The CDR3 is 15 amino acids. This CDR3 is CASRTEWGYSYEQFF. The CDR3 coding sequence is TGTGCCAGTCGGACAGAATGGGGGTATTCATATGAGCAGTTCTTC. The full variable domain, completed using reference TRBV19 and TRBJ2-1, is DGGITQSPKYLFRKEGQNVTLSCEQNLNHDAMYWYRQDPGQGLRLIYYSQIVNDFQKGDIAEGYSVSREKKESFPLTVTSAQKNPTAFYLCASRTEWGYSYEQFFGPGTRLTVL.

The gene calls are TRBV6-5 and TRBJ2-1; 7 positions match TRBD1. Trimming at V came to 2 bases and at J to 3 bases, leaving 7 bases not matched to a gene. CDR3 size: 16 residues. Germline V gene data show CDR1 as MNHEY and CDR2 as SVGAGI. The CDR3 DNA reads as TGTGCCAGCAGTTACGGCTTAGGGGGCGTCTACAATGAGCAGTTCTTC. Translated, it gives CASSYGLGGVYNEQFF.

J is TRBJ1-1 and V is TRBV30; D gene ambiguous. V was pared by 2 bases and J by 7 bases, with 14 bases between. This CDR3 region has 13 residues. The germline V gene encodes CDR1 GTSNPN and CDR2 SVGIG (reference sequence). CDR3 loop: CAWSFGQEFEAFF. CDR3 coding DNA: TGTGCCTGGAGTTTTGGGCAAGAATTTGAAGCTTTCTTT.

This sequence joins TRBV15 and TRBJ1-4; 9 bases map to TRBD1. The CDR3 runs to 16 residues. J lost 6 bases, V lost 5 bases, and 10 bases had no gene match. Germline values: CDR1 LNHNV, CDR2 YYDKDF (reference sequence). Here the CDR3 DNA reads TGTGCCACCAGCCGGACAGGGGCCGGAATAGATGAAAAACTGTTTTTT. Translation gives CATSRTGAGIDEKLFF.

Here the CDR3 DNA reads TGTGCCAGCAGCATCGTCGACCGGGAAGTAAACTATGGCTACACCTTC. It translates to CASSIVDREVNYGYTF. The chain has TRBV13 and TRBJ1-2; D is unresolved. CDR1 and CDR2 (germline): PRHDT, FYEKMQ (reference sequence). The CDR3 consists of 16 residues. Trimming pared 5 bases from V and 2 bases from J, leaving 18 bases between. The whole variable domain, filled in from reference TRBV13 and TRBJ1-2, reads AAGVIQSPRHLIKEKRETATLKCYPIPRHDTVYWYQQGPGQDPQFLISFYEKMQSDKGSIPDRFSAQQFSDYHSELNMSSLELGDSALYFCASSIVDREVNYGYTFGSGTRLTVV.